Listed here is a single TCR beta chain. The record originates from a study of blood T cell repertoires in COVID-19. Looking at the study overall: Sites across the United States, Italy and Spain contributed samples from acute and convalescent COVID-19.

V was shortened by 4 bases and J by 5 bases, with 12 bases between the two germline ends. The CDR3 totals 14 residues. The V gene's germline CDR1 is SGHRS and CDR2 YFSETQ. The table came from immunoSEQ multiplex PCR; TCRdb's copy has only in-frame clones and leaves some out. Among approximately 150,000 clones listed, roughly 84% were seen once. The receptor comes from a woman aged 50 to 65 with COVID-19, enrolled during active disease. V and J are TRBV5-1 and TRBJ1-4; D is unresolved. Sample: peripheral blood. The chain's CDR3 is CASSPEGLNEKLFF. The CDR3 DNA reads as TGCGCCAGCAGCCCTGAGGGCCTCAATGAAAAACTGTTTTTT.